This T cell receptor beta chain was obtained from a study of blood T cell repertoires in COVID-19. Authors' processing steps: Nucleated cell number was recorded as an estimate derived from reference gene primer amplification. Clones were read by immunoSEQ multiplex PCR, and TCRdb kept only the in-frame ones, dropping some. V, J and clone size were drawn from that table, and D and trimming were deduced from the DNA. The profile shows about 300,000 clones, roughly 84% of them singletons. The CDR3 loop spans 15 amino acids. V was trimmed by 3 bases and J by 3 bases, leaving 13 bases between them. Germline V gene lookup returns CDR1 SGHRS and CDR2 YFSETQ.

The sequenced sample consisted of peripheral blood. The chain recombines TRBV5-1 with TRBJ2-1, with D possibly TRBD2 on 7 matching bases. This receptor was identified in a human donor with COVID-19, enrolled during active disease. The donor label of this sample is uncertain. The CDR3 coding sequence is TGCGCCAGCAGCTCCCTCGGGGGGCTCTACAATGAGCAGTTCTTC. Its translation is CASSSLGGLYNEQFF.